Below, one T cell receptor (beta chain) is given with its context. No antigen is known for it. Per the germline V gene, CDR1 is SGHVS and CDR2 is FNYEAQ. The CDR3 covers 16 residues. Trimming cost V 4 bases and J 3 bases, with 15 bases left between them. TCRdb passed the reads through MiXCR, listing each CDR3 protein once. The table records a few hundred thousand distinct CDR3 sequences, 15% to 20% of them present only once. The source of the sample is a study of T cell repertoires in cytomegalovirus infection. Study-wide background: Public TCR beta signature analysis indicated the presence of both CMV infection and matching HLA type.

Study-wide results and limits: CMV carriers with the relevant HLA were identified by cumulative public TCR beta family frequency. CMV-specific TCR beta clonotypes restricted by HLA-C were the ones dominating the ex vivo response.

The gene calls are TRBV7-6 and TRBJ1-4; tentative D call: TRBD1 (6 bases). The sequencing sample was made of CD8+ T cells from PBMCs. The TCR comes from a human donor in good health (CMV status not recorded). Some clones in this sample may be carry-over from other donors' samples. The CDR3 spells CASSSLPGAPNEKLFF. Here the CDR3 DNA reads TGTGCCAGCAGCTCGTTGCCAGGGGCTCCTAATGAAAAACTGTTTTTT. Filled out from reference TRBV7-6 and TRBJ1-4, the complete variable domain reads GAGVSQSPRYKVTKRGQDVALRCDPISGHVSLYWYRQALGQGPEFLTYFNYEAQQDKSGLPNDRFSAERPEGSISTLTIQRTEQRDSAMYRCASSSLPGAPNEKLFFGSGTQLSVL.